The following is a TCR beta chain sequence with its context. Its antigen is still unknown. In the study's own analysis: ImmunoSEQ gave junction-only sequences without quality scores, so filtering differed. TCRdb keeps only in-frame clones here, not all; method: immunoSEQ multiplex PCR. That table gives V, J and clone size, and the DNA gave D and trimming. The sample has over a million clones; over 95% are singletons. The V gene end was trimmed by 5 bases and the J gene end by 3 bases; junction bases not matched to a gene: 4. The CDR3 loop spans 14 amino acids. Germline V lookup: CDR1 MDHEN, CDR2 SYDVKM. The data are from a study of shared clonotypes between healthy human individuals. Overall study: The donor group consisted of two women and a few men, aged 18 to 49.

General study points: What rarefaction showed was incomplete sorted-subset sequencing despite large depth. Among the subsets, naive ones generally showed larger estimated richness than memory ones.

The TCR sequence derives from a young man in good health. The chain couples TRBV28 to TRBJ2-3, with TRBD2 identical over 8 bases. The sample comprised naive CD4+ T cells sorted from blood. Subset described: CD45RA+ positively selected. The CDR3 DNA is TGTGCCAGCAGTAAAGCGGGAGTGACAGATACGCAGTATTTT. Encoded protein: CASSKAGVTDTQYF.